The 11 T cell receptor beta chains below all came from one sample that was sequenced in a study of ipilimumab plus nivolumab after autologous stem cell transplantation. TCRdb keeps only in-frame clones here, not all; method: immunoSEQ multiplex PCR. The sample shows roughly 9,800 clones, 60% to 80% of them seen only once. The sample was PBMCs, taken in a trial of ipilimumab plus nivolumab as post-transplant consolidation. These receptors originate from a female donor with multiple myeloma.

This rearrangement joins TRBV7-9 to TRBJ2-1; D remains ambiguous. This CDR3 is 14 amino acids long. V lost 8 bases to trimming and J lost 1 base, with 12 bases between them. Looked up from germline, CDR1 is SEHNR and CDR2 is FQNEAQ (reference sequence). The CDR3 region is CASLPPASYNEQFF. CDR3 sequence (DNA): TGTGCCAGCCTCCCGCCGGCGTCCTACAATGAGCAGTTCTTC.

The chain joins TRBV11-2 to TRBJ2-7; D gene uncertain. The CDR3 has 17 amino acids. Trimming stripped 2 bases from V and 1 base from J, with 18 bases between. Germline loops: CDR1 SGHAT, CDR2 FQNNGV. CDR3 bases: TGTGCCAGCAGCTTATTCCTCGTGGGATCTCCTTCCTACGAGCAGTACTTC. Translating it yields CASSLFLVGSPSYEQYF.

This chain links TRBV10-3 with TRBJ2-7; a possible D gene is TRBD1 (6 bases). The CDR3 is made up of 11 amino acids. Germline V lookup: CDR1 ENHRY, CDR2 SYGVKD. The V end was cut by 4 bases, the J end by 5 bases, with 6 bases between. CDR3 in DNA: TGTGCCATCAGTGGACAGGACGAGCAGTACTTC. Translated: CAISGQDEQYF.

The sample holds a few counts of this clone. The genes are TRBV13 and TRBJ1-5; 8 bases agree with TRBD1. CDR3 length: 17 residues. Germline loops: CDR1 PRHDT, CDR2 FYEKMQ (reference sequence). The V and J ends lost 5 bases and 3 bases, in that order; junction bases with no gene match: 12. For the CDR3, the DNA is TGTGCCAGCAGCATGAACCGGGGGACAGGTCACAATCAGCCCCAGCATTTT. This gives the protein CASSMNRGTGHNQPQHF.

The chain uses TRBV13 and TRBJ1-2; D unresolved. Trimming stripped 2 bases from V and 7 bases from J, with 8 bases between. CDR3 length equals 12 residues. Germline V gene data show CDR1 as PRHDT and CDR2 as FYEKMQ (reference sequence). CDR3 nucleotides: TGTGCCAGCAGCTTATCTTCGACTGGCTACACCTTC. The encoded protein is CASSLSSTGYTF.

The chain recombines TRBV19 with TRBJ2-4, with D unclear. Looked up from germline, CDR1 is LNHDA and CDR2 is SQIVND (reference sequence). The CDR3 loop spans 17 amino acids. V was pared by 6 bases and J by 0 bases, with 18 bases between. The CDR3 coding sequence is TGTGCCAGTAGCCTTACCCCCGGGCCGGTAGCCAAAAACATTCAGTACTTC. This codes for CASSLTPGPVAKNIQYF.

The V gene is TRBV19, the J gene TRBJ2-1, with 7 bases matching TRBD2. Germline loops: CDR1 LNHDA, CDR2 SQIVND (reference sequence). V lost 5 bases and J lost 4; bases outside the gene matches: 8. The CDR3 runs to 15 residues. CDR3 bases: TGTGCCAGTAGTGGGGGGGGTTCCTTATACAATGAGCAGTTCTTC. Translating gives CASSGGGSLYNEQFF.

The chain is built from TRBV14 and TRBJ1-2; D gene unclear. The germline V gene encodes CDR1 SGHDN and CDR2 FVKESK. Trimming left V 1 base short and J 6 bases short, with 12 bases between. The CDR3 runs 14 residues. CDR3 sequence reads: CASSQVGGRHGYTF. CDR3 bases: TGTGCCAGCAGCCAAGTTGGAGGGAGGCATGGCTACACCTTC.

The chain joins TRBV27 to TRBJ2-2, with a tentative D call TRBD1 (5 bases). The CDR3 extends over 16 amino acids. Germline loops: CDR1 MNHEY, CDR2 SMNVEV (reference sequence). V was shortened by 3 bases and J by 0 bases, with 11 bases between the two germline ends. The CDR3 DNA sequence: TGTGCCAGCAGTTTCGACAGACTCACGAACACCGGGGAGCTGTTTTTT. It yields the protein CASSFDRLTNTGELFF.

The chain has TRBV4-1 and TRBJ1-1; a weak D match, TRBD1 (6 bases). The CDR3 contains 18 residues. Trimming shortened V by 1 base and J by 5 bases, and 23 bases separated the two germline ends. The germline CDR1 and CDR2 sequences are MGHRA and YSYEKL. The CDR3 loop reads CASSQGVGRGATGTEAFF. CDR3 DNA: TGCGCCAGCAGCCAAGGGGTCGGCAGGGGAGCAACGGGGACTGAAGCTTTCTTT.

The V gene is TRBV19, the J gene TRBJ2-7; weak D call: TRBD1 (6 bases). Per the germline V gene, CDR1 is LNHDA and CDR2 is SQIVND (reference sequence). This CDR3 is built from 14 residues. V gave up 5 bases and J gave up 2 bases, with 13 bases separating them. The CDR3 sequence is CASSYPTGTYEQYF. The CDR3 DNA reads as TGTGCCAGTAGTTATCCGACAGGAACCTACGAGCAGTACTTC. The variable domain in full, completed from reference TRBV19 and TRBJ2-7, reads DGGITQSPKYLFRKEGQNVTLSCEQNLNHDAMYWYRQDPGQGLRLIYYSQIVNDFQKGDIAEGYSVSREKKESFPLTVTSAQKNPTAFYLCASSYPTGTYEQYFGPGTRLTVT.